This T cell receptor (beta chain) was recorded in a study of blood T cell repertoires in COVID-19. Study in general: Acute and convalescent COVID-19 specimens originated in the United States, Italy and Spain. PBMCs, B-cell-depleted T cells, or T cells provided the cDNA or gDNA that made up the material.

CDR1 is GTSNPN and CDR2 is SVGIG in the germline V gene (reference sequence). Trimming left V 3 bases short and J 4 bases short, with 15 bases between. CDR3 length equals 14 residues. In the authors' workflow: Reference gene primer amplification gave estimated nucleated cell counts. The assay was immunoSEQ multiplex PCR, and TCRdb's table has in-frame clones only and misses some. V and J calls and clone size are as listed in that table; D and trimming were resolved from the DNA. Of approximately 110,000 clones detected, roughly 70% appear once; the ten largest clones hold approximately 0.86%. The receptor was derived from a human donor with acute or convalescent COVID-19. The donor label of this sample is uncertain. This chain joins TRBV30 and TRBJ1-2, with D perhaps matching TRBD1 (5 bases). Sequencing input: peripheral blood. Here the CDR3 reads CAWSPGPAPYGYTF. The CDR3 region has the DNA TGTGCCTGGAGCCCAGGGCCGGCCCCCTATGGCTACACCTTC.